This T cell receptor (beta chain) was sequenced in a study of T cells in Graves' hyperthyroidism and ophthalmopathy. The study, taken as a whole, reports: Among clonotypes expanded in thyroid above 0.001, most were also found in blood.

CDR3 length equals 16 residues. The germline V gene encodes CDR1 SGHVS and CDR2 FQNEAQ. Trimming stripped 5 bases from V and 0 bases from J, with 15 bases between. The table lists this clonotype with many counts. Antigen unknown. RNA transcripts gave rise to amplified TCR beta CDR3 regions. When the TCR CDR3 underwent first-round RT-PCR, the HTBI primer set was used. TCRdb re-derived calls from the multiplex PCR reads in MiXCR, one entry per CDR3 protein. The data contain hundreds of thousands of distinct CDR3 sequences, around 17% of them singletons. Sequenced input: blood. The rearrangement uses TRBV7-8 and TRBJ2-3; D unresolved. The source is a woman under 30 with Graves' ophthalmopathy. Written as DNA, the CDR3 is TGTGCCAGCAGCCCAAGGCGGTTCCGTAGCACAGATACGCAGTATTTT. This encodes CASSPRRFRSTDTQYF.